This T cell receptor (beta chain) was captured by sequencing in a study of shared clonotypes between healthy human individuals. Replicate sorted-subset PCRs were loaded with around 210 ng DNA, tens of thousands of T cell genomes. Original analysis: Junction-only sequences produced by ImmunoSEQ had no quality scores, so filtering differed. Here immunoSEQ multiplex PCR was the method, and the copy in TCRdb shows in-frame clones only, minus some. That table supplies the V and J calls and clone size; D and trimming were determined from the DNA. Of roughly 650,000 clones in the sample, approximately 97% were seen once. This clone was counted a single time. The CDR3 is 12 residues long. V lost 6 bases, J lost 8 bases, and 13 bases lay in between. Germline V gene sequence: CDR1 MDHEN, CDR2 SYDVKM.

The sequence came from a woman in her 30s in good health. The chain uses TRBV28 and TRBJ1-2; no reliable D call. Sequencing was carried out using naive CD4+ T cells sorted from blood. Subset: CD45RA+ positively selected. In DNA form, the CDR3 reads TGTGCCAGCAGGATGCTCGGTCCCGGCTACACCTTC. This codes for CASRMLGPGYTF.